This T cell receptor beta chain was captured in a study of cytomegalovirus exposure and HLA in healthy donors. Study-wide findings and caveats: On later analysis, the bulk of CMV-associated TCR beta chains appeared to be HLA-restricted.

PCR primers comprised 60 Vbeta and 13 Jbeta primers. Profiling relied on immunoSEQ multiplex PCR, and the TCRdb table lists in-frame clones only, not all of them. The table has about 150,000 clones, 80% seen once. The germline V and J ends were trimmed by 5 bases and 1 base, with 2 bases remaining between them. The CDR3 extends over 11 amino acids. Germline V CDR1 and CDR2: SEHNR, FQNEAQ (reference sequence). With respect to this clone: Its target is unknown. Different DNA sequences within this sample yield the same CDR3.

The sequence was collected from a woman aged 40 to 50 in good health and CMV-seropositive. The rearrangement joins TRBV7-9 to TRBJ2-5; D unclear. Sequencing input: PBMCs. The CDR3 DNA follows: TGTGCCAGCAGCCTCCAAGAGACCCAGTACTTC. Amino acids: CASSLQETQYF. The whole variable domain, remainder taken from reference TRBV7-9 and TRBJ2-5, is DTGVSQNPRHKITKRGQNVTFRCDPISEHNRLYWYRQTLGQGPEFLTYFQNEAQLEKSRLLSDRFSAERPKGSFSTLEIQRTEQGDSAMYLCASSLQETQYFGPGTRLLVL.